The 15 T cell receptor beta chains presented below share a single source sample, sequenced in a study of blood T cell repertoires in COVID-19. Sequencing used immunoSEQ multiplex PCR; TCRdb keeps in-frame clones, though not all of them. This sample has about 280,000 clones, with 89% found just once. What was sequenced was peripheral blood. These receptors came from a woman aged 40 to 49 who had recovered from COVID-19.

The V gene is TRBV4-2, the J gene TRBJ2-4, with 7 nucleotides matching TRBD1. Trimming cost V 3 bases and J 4 bases; bases outside gene matches: 6. CDR1 is LGHNA and CDR2 is YNFKEQ in the germline V gene. The CDR3 extends over 15 amino acids. CDR3 nucleotide sequence: TGTGCCAGCAGCCAGGCCACGGGACAGAAAAACATTCAGTACTTC. Residues: CASSQATGQKNIQYF.

The genes are TRBV14 and TRBJ1-5, with a possible D match to TRBD1 (6 bases). Trimming removed 0 bases from V and 5 bases from J, with 8 bases in between. This CDR3 has 14 residues. From germline, CDR1 is SGHDN and CDR2 FVKESK. The DNA for the CDR3 is TGTGCCAGCAGCCAAGATAGGGGGTATCAGCCCCAGCATTTT. Translating gives CASSQDRGYQPQHF.

This rearrangement joins TRBV7-3 to TRBJ2-3; the match to TRBD1 covers 8 bases. The CDR3 is made up of 15 amino acids. Trimming took 5 bases from V and 1 from J; bases not matched to a gene: 5. The V gene's germline CDR1 is SGHTA and CDR2 FQGTGA. The CDR3 DNA reads as TGTGCCAGCAGCCCCGGACAGGGACGCACAGATACGCAGTATTTT. Its translation: CASSPGQGRTDTQYF. Complete variable domain (other parts from reference TRBV7-3 and TRBJ2-3): GAGVSQTPSNKVTEKGKYVELRCDPISGHTALYWYRQSLGQGPEFLIYFQGTGAADDSGLPNDRFFAVRPEGSVSTLKIQRTERGDSAVYLCASSPGQGRTDTQYFGPGTRLTVL.

V usage is TRBV24-1 and J usage is TRBJ2-1; D remains ambiguous. The CDR3 has 16 amino acids. The ends were cut back, 5 bases at V and 1 base at J, with 14 bases in the middle. CDR1 and CDR2 (germline): KGHDR, SFDVKD. The CDR3: CATSGDATYSYNEQFF. The CDR3 region has the DNA TGTGCCACCAGTGGCGATGCGACATATTCCTACAATGAGCAGTTCTTC.

This chain joins TRBV10-3 and TRBJ2-5; D might be TRBD2 (5 bases). Trimming cost V 4 bases and J 0 bases, with 6 bases left between them. The CDR3 contains 13 residues. Germline CDR1 ENHRY, CDR2 SYGVKD. The CDR3 DNA reads TGTGCCATCAGTGCGACTAACCAAGAGACCCAGTACTTC. Translated: CAISATNQETQYF.

This chain links TRBV7-6 with TRBJ2-5; D is possibly TRBD1 (6 bases). The CDR3 extends over 14 amino acids. V was pared by 1 base and J by 5 bases, with 11 bases between. The V gene's germline CDR1 is SGHVS and CDR2 FNYEAQ. In nucleotides, the CDR3 is TGTGCCAGCAGCTTAGGTGGGGGCTGGGAGACCCAGTACTTC. It specifies CASSLGGGWETQYF.

The rearrangement uses TRBV29-1 and TRBJ1-2; D is unresolved. Germline CDR1 and CDR2: SQVTM and ANQGSEA. The CDR3 covers 12 residues. V was shortened by 6 bases and J by 1 base, with 9 bases between the two germline ends. CDR3 protein: CSVATINYGYTF. CDR3 in DNA: TGCAGCGTAGCTACGATTAACTATGGCTACACCTTC.

The gene calls are TRBV6-5 and TRBJ2-1; D is perhaps TRBD2 (5 bases). The CDR3 has 14 residues. The germline V gene encodes CDR1 MNHEY and CDR2 SVGAGI. V was cut by 10 bases and J by 5 bases, with 18 bases left in between. For the CDR3, the DNA is TGTGCCACCATTCCCGTGCTAGCCCACAATGAGCAGTTCTTC. Amino acid sequence: CATIPVLAHNEQFF.

CDR3 nucleotides: TGTGCCAGTAGTATACTTAGCCTCGCAGATACGCAGTATTTT. Encoded protein: CASSILSLADTQYF. This rearrangement joins TRBV19 to TRBJ2-3; D unresolved. V lost 2 bases and J 4 bases, leaving 10 bases between the germline ends. The CDR3 loop spans 14 amino acids. The germline gives CDR1 LNHDA, CDR2 SQIVND (reference sequence).

This chain connects TRBV27 to TRBJ1-1, with a possible D match to TRBD1 (6 bases). Per germline, CDR1 MNHEY and CDR2 SMNVEV (reference sequence). The V end was cut by 7 bases, the J end by 10 bases, with 22 bases between. The CDR3 covers 14 residues. CDR3: CASTSTSRGGGAFF. The CDR3 nucleotides read TGTGCCAGCACCTCGACGAGCAGGGGAGGGGGAGCTTTCTTT.

Details on this clone: Compared with germline, one end of the junction differs, possibly owing to a read error. The chain couples TRBV24-1 to TRBJ2-2, with 12 bases identical to TRBD2. The germline V gene encodes CDR1 KGHDR and CDR2 SFDVKD. The CDR3 loop spans 17 amino acids. CDR3 coding DNA: TGTGCCACCAGTGGTCGACTAGCGGGAGCGAATACCGGGGAGCTGTTTTTT. This gives the protein CATSGRLAGANTGELFF.

DNA of the CDR3: TGTGCCAGCAGCGTAGCTTTCGGGACAGGCCTCAATGAGCAGTTCTTC. This encodes CASSVAFGTGLNEQFF. This chain joins TRBV9 and TRBJ2-1, with 8 positions matching TRBD1. V lost 0 bases to trimming and J lost 6 bases; unmatched junction nucleotides: 8. The CDR3 totals 16 residues. Germline CDR1 SGDLS, CDR2 YYNGEE.

The chain links TRBV4-1 to TRBJ1-5; TRBD1 agrees at 8 bases. Germline assignment: CDR1 MGHRA and CDR2 YSYEKL. The CDR3 is made up of 17 amino acids. The V segment lost 0 bases and the J segment 3 bases; nucleotides outside the gene matches: 7. This CDR3 reads CASSQDPAGGTNQPQHF. The CDR3 nucleotides are TGCGCCAGCAGCCAAGATCCGGCAGGGGGCACCAATCAGCCCCAGCATTTT.

The genes are TRBV5-4 and TRBJ1-1; a weak D match, TRBD1 (5 bases). The CDR3 is 13 amino acids. Germline V gives CDR1 SGHNT, CDR2 YYREEE (reference sequence). V lost 4 bases and J 6 bases, leaving 13 bases between the germline ends. CDR3 DNA: TGTGCCAGCAGCGCGAAGACAGACGCTGAAGCTTTCTTT. Its protein product is CASSAKTDAEAFF. The full variable domain, rest sourced from reference TRBV5-4 and TRBJ1-1, is ETGVTQSPTHLIKTRGQQVTLRCSSQSGHNTVSWYQQALGQGPQFIFQYYREEENGRGNFPPRFSGLQFPNYSSELNVNALELDDSALYLCASSAKTDAEAFFGQGTRLTVV.

The rearrangement joins TRBV7-9 to TRBJ1-5; D gene uncertain. The V end lost 0 bases, the J end lost 3 bases, and 9 bases lay between the germline ends. The germline gives CDR1 SEHNR, CDR2 FQNEAQ (reference sequence). This CDR3 comprises 15 residues. The CDR3 sequence is CASSLAEGYNQPQHF. CDR3 DNA sequence: TGTGCCAGCAGCTTAGCGGAGGGTTACAATCAGCCCCAGCATTTT.